The 12 T cell receptor beta chains listed next were all sequenced from one sample in a study of response to subunit inactivated influenza vaccine. One entry per CDR3 protein, called by TCRdb with MiXCR from the RT-PCR reads. The sample includes about 310,000 distinct CDR3 sequences, just over 20% of them seen just once. Sample: PBMCs from blood, taken less than 22 months after vaccination. The receptor source for this set is a man aged 50 to 69 who received an inactivated influenza vaccine.

This chain links TRBV6-1 with TRBJ1-4; D unclear. The V gene lost 6 bases and the J gene lost 0 bases, with 14 bases spanning the gap. The CDR3 runs 16 residues. CDR1 and CDR2 (germline): MNHNS, SASEGT. The CDR3 sequence is CASSLMGGATNEKLFF. CDR3 bases: TGTGCCAGCAGCCTCATGGGCGGGGCAACTAATGAAAAACTGTTTTTT.

This clonotype was seen at least ten times. The rearrangement uses TRBV20-1 and TRBJ1-1; D uncertain. Germline V gene lookup returns CDR1 DFQATT and CDR2 SNEGSKA (reference sequence). CDR3 size: 13 residues. V dropped 2 bases and J dropped 0 bases, with 7 bases sitting between them. The CDR3 loop is CSARRSVNTEAFF. CDR3 nucleotide sequence: TGCAGTGCTAGAAGATCTGTGAACACTGAAGCTTTCTTT.

This clonotype was detected only a few times. The V call is TRBV5-5, the J call TRBJ1-6, with 9 bases matching TRBD1. CDR1 SGHKS and CDR2 YYEKEE come from the germline V gene (reference sequence). CDR3 length equals 15 residues. Trimming cost V 4 bases and J 8 bases; bases outside gene matches: 7. The CDR3 loop reads CASSLAWDRDSPLHF. The CDR3, as DNA: TGTGCCAGCAGCCTCGCCTGGGACAGGGATTCACCCCTCCACTTT.

This clonotype was seen a handful of times. The gene calls are TRBV20-1 and TRBJ1-1; unclear D gene. Germline V CDR1 and CDR2: DFQATT, SNEGSKA (reference sequence). The CDR3 covers 12 residues. Trimming shortened V by 6 bases and J by 4 bases, and 12 bases separated the two germline ends. This CDR3 is CSAPGESTEAFF. For the CDR3, the DNA is TGCAGTGCCCCGGGTGAGAGCACTGAAGCTTTCTTT.

The CDR3 region has the DNA TGTGCCAGCGGGGGAGACAGGGGGCGTGGGAACACTGAAGCTTTCTTT. Protein product: CASGGDRGRGNTEAFF. V and J are TRBV6-1 and TRBJ1-1; 10 positions agree with TRBD1. This CDR3 is built from 16 residues. Germline assignment: CDR1 MNHNS and CDR2 SASEGT. J was trimmed by 1 base and V by 8 bases; bases with no gene match: 10.

On this clonotype: A junction end diverges from the germline sequence, so it may reflect a read error. The CDR3 bases are TGCAGCGCCGGGACTGGGAACACCGGGGAGGTGTTTTTT. This gives the protein CSAGTGNTGEVFF. J is TRBJ2-2 and V is TRBV29-1; D perhaps matches TRBD2 (6 bases). The CDR3 covers 13 residues. Germline V gene data show CDR1 as SQVTM and CDR2 as ANQGSEA.

This clonotype has just a few counts. The chain uses TRBV7-3 and TRBJ1-1; D is undetermined. CDR3 length equals 13 residues. Germline CDR1 and CDR2: SGHTA and FQGTGA. V lost 3 bases, J lost 6 bases, and 11 bases lay in between. The CDR3 loop is CASSLNSGAEAFF. In DNA, the CDR3 is TGTGCCAGCAGCTTGAACTCGGGAGCTGAAGCTTTCTTT.

This clonotype came up many times. The chain links TRBV6-2 or TRBV6-3 to TRBJ1-1; D is ambiguous. Germline V CDR1 and CDR2: MNHEY, SVGEGT. CDR3 length: 14 amino acids. Trimming pared 3 bases from V and 0 bases from J, leaving 8 bases between. The CDR3 loop reads CASSYGQMNTEAFF. The DNA of the CDR3 is TGTGCCAGCAGTTATGGGCAAATGAACACTGAAGCTTTCTTT.

This clonotype was picked up a small number of times. The chain has TRBV20-1 and TRBJ1-2, with 12 bases fitting TRBD1. Germline loops: CDR1 DFQATT, CDR2 SNEGSKA (reference sequence). CDR3 length equals 14 residues. V trimming: 3 bases; J trimming: 7 bases; junction bases outside the gene matches: 6. CDR3: CSARDRDRGPGYTF. The CDR3 region has the DNA TGCAGTGCTAGGGACCGGGACAGGGGGCCTGGCTACACCTTC.

V and J are TRBV5-8 and TRBJ2-3; the D is unclear. The CDR3 has 15 amino acids. Deletions cut 5 bases from V and 0 bases from J, with 13 bases between. The V gene's germline CDR1 is SGHTS and CDR2 YDEGEE. CDR3 sequence reads: CASRSIGGSTDTQYF. The CDR3 DNA is TGTGCCAGCAGATCCATCGGCGGTAGCACAGATACGCAGTATTTT.

The V call is TRBV9, the J call TRBJ2-3; a possible D gene is TRBD1 (5 bases). V was pared by 3 bases and J by 2 bases, with 13 bases between. Germline V gene data show CDR1 as SGDLS and CDR2 as YYNGEE. The CDR3 length is 15 residues. The CDR3 sequence is CASSADSTDTDTQYF. The CDR3 nucleotides read TGTGCCAGCAGCGCAGACTCGACAGACACAGATACGCAGTATTTT.

CDR3 amino acids: CASIGQTNTGELFF. The CDR3 DNA sequence: TGTGCCAGCATCGGGCAGACGAACACCGGGGAGCTGTTTTTT. The rearrangement uses TRBV6-1 and TRBJ2-2; D not resolved. V was shortened by 7 bases and J by 0 bases, with 9 bases between the two germline ends. The CDR3 contains 14 residues. Germline CDR1 reads MNHNS; CDR2 reads SASEGT.